The 18 T cell receptor beta chains below all came from one sample that was sequenced in a study of T cell changes during pregnancy in multiple sclerosis. Repertoires were generated with immunoSEQ multiplex PCR, while TCRdb's copy carries only in-frame clones and drops some. The sample contains about 110,000 clones, 80% to 95% of which appear only once. Sequencing was performed on peripheral blood, taken in the third trimester of pregnancy. The receptors were gathered from a female donor in good health, enrolled as a control in a pregnancy study.

The chain uses TRBV10-3 and TRBJ1-2; D is unresolved. V lost 0 bases, J lost 4 bases, and 15 bases lay in between. This CDR3 spans 16 amino acids. Looked up from germline, CDR1 is ENHRY and CDR2 is SYGVKD. The CDR3 region has the DNA TGTGCCATCAGTGAGTCGATGGAGGTCGCGGCCTATGGCTACACCTTC. This gives the protein CAISESMEVAAYGYTF.

The chain has TRBV10-3 and TRBJ1-5; D uncertain. The V end lost 7 bases, the J end lost 7 bases, and 14 bases lay between the germline ends. The CDR3 has 13 residues. From germline, CDR1 is ENHRY and CDR2 SYGVKD. The CDR3, as DNA: TGTGCCATCAAAGACGGAACGGGGCAGCCCCAGCATTTT. This gives the protein CAIKDGTGQPQHF.

CDR3 region: CASSYSEETGSYEQYF. The CDR3 DNA reads TGTGCCAGCAGTTACTCGGAGGAGACAGGGTCCTACGAGCAGTACTTC. The chain combines TRBV6-6 with TRBJ2-7; 7 bases align to TRBD1. This CDR3 has 16 amino acids. Germline V lookup: CDR1 MNHNY, CDR2 SVGAGI (reference sequence). V shed 0 bases, J shed 1 base, and the junction held 6 bases outside the gene matches.

The chain combines TRBV7-3 with TRBJ2-1; a possible D gene is TRBD2 (6 bases). The length of the CDR3 is 13 residues. Germline loops: CDR1 SGHTA, CDR2 FQGTGA. Trimming took 6 bases from V and 7 from J, leaving 13 bases between them. CDR3 sequence reads: CASSVGAGNEQFF. CDR3 sequence (DNA): TGTGCCAGCAGTGTTGGGGCGGGGAATGAGCAGTTCTTC.

This clone appeared once. The chain has TRBV30 and TRBJ2-7, with D tentatively TRBD1 (5 bases). The CDR3 runs 14 residues. The germline V and J ends were trimmed by 4 bases and 7 bases, with 20 bases remaining between them. Germline V gives CDR1 GTSNPN, CDR2 SVGIG (reference sequence). This CDR3 is CAWNPPRRASEQYF. The CDR3 nucleotides are TGTGCCTGGAACCCCCCCCGCAGGGCAAGTGAGCAGTACTTC.

This clone has a single count. Here the CDR3 DNA reads TGTGCCTGGAATGCAGGGATGGAGAATCAGCCCCAGCATTTT. The encoded protein is CAWNAGMENQPQHF. This chain uses TRBV30 with TRBJ1-5; TRBD1 might be the D (5 bases). Germline values: CDR1 GTSNPN, CDR2 SVGIG (reference sequence). Trimming removed 4 bases from V and 4 bases from J, with 14 bases in between. This CDR3 has 14 residues. The variable domain in full, completed from reference TRBV30 and TRBJ1-5, reads SQTIHQWPATLVQPVGSPLSLECTVEGTSNPNLYWYRQAAGRGLQLLFYSVGIGQISSEVPQNLSASRPQDRQFILSSKKLLLSDSGFYLCAWNAGMENQPQHFGDGTRLSIL.

J is TRBJ2-7 and V is TRBV7-2; 8 bases are shared with TRBD1. The CDR3 is made up of 15 amino acids. V lost 0 bases, J lost 1 base, and 2 bases stayed unmatched. Germline V gives CDR1 SGHTA, CDR2 FQGNSA. This chain's CDR3 is CASSLAGQGSYEQYF. CDR3 coding DNA: TGTGCCAGCAGCTTAGCCGGACAGGGATCCTACGAGCAGTACTTC.

V usage is TRBV2 and J usage is TRBJ2-7; 7 bases fit TRBD1. Unmatched junction bases numbered 10, after V lost 4 bases and J lost 4 bases. This CDR3 has 15 residues. Germline values: CDR1 SNHLY, CDR2 FYNNEI. This CDR3 reads CASSVDDPGQYEQYF. In DNA form, the CDR3 reads TGTGCCAGCAGTGTCGATGATCCGGGACAGTACGAGCAGTACTTC.

This chain connects TRBV18 to TRBJ2-1; D is possibly TRBD1 (6 bases). Germline CDR1 is KGHSH and CDR2 is LQKENI. Deletions cut 4 bases from V and 8 bases from J, with 21 bases between. CDR3 length: 16 residues. The CDR3 sequence is CASSLERGRGKYEQFF. CDR3 DNA sequence: TGTGCCAGCTCACTGGAGAGGGGCAGGGGTAAGTATGAGCAGTTCTTC.

V usage is TRBV7-2 and J usage is TRBJ2-3; TRBD2 aligns across 7 bases. J was trimmed by 2 bases and V by 5 bases; bases with no gene match: 10. The length of the CDR3 is 16 residues. Germline lookup yields CDR1 SGHTA and CDR2 FQGNSA. The CDR3 sequence: CASSPRLAGTTDTQYF. CDR3 coding DNA: TGTGCCAGCAGCCCGAGACTAGCTGGGACCACAGATACGCAGTATTTT.

The chain combines TRBV2 with TRBJ2-2; D is perhaps TRBD2 (7 bases). Per the germline V gene, CDR1 is SNHLY and CDR2 is FYNNEI. Between the trimmed V and J ends, which lost 5 bases and 1 base, there was a span of 8 bases. The CDR3 loop spans 14 amino acids. CDR3 sequence reads: CASSRGGNTGELFF. The CDR3 DNA sequence: TGTGCCAGCAGTAGGGGGGGGAACACCGGGGAGCTGTTTTTT. The complete variable domain, with remaining parts taken from reference TRBV2 and TRBJ2-2, reads EPEVTQTPSHQVTQMGQEVILRCVPISNHLYFYWYRQILGQKVEFLVSFYNNEISEKSEIFDDQFSVERPDGSNFTLKIRSTKLEDSAMYFCASSRGGNTGELFFGEGSRLTVL.

This clone was counted once. V gene TRBV4-3 combines with J gene TRBJ2-7, with D tentatively TRBD2 (6 bases). CDR3 size: 16 residues. The germline V and J ends were trimmed by 3 bases and 3 bases, with 18 bases remaining between them. Looked up from germline, CDR1 is LGHNA and CDR2 is YSLEER. The CDR3 loop is CASSHRDFSPIYEQYF. CDR3 DNA sequence: TGCGCCAGCAGCCATCGGGACTTTTCGCCCATCTACGAGCAGTACTTC.

V and J are TRBV6-6 and TRBJ1-2; TRBD1 is a possible D gene (5 bases). CDR1 is MNHNY and CDR2 is SVGAGI in the germline V gene (reference sequence). There are 15 residues in the CDR3. V was trimmed by 4 bases and J by 7 bases, leaving 19 bases between them. CDR3 bases: TGTGCCAGCAGTTTCACTTCGAACCAGGGCAGTGGCTACACCTTC. This sequence encodes CASSFTSNQGSGYTF.

The V call is TRBV7-6, the J call TRBJ2-2; D is uncertain. The CDR3 is 15 amino acids. CDR1 is SGHVS, CDR2 FNYEAQ, per germline. V lost 5 bases to trimming and J lost 1 base, with 11 bases between them. Here the CDR3 DNA reads TGTGCCAGCAGCCTTGACTTCCTGAACACCGGGGAGCTGTTTTTT. Its translation is CASSLDFLNTGELFF.

As concerns this clone: Other nucleotide sequences in the sample specify the same CDR3. This chain joins TRBV29-1 and TRBJ2-5; TRBD1 is a possible D gene (6 bases). Germline assignment: CDR1 SQVTM and CDR2 ANQGSEA. The CDR3 runs to 12 residues. V dropped 8 bases and J dropped 3 bases, with 13 bases sitting between them. The CDR3, as DNA: TGCAGCCTCCTACAGGGCAAAGAGACCCAGTACTTC. It specifies CSLLQGKETQYF.

The V call is TRBV5-4, the J call TRBJ1-2, with 8 positions matching TRBD1. Per germline, CDR1 SGHNT and CDR2 YYREEE (reference sequence). The length of the CDR3 is 17 residues. V shed 0 bases and J 4 bases; nucleotides not matched to a gene: 11. CDR3 DNA sequence: TGTGCCAGCAGCTTGGCCAGCAGGGGGCGGGTTCCCTATGGCTACACCTTC. Its protein is CASSLASRGRVPYGYTF.

The chain carries TRBV4-3 and TRBJ1-3; 7 bases are shared with TRBD1. Germline V CDR1 and CDR2: LGHNA, YSLEER. J gave up 3 bases and V 3 bases, and 5 bases lay outside the gene matches. The CDR3 length is 15 residues. CDR3 nucleotides: TGCGCCAGCAGCCAGCAGACAGGGTTTGGAAACACCATATATTTT. This gives the protein CASSQQTGFGNTIYF.

This chain links TRBV9 with TRBJ2-7, with TRBD2 identical over 8 bases. The length of the CDR3 is 17 residues. Germline CDR1 reads SGDLS; CDR2 reads YYNGEE. The trim removed 3 bases at V and 0 bases at J, leaving 11 bases unmatched. The CDR3 protein is CASSGPREGKDSYEQYF. The CDR3 region has the DNA TGTGCCAGCAGCGGCCCCCGGGAGGGGAAGGACTCCTACGAGCAGTACTTC.